These T cell receptor beta chains were read from a single sample in a study of a mutant IDH1 vaccine in newly diagnosed glioma. Profiling relied on immunoSEQ multiplex PCR, and the TCRdb table lists in-frame clones only, not all of them. The table includes about 92,000 clones, 80% to 90% detected once. The specimen was PBMCs, collected from a glioma patient treated with radiotherapy, temozolomide or both. Receptor source: a woman between 45 and 65 years old with glioma. The CDR3 runs from the conserved cysteine through the conserved F or W. A D gene is named only where the DNA matches it firmly. The size of a clone is reported for some rows only, either as once, few or many, or as a class for expanded clones.

clone_size	v_call	j_call	d_call	cdr3_aa	cdr3_nt
NA	TRBV2	TRBJ2-7	TRBD1	CASSGQGFNEQYF	TGTGCCAGCAGTGGACAGGGTTTCAACGAGCAGTACTTC
NA	TRBV25-1	TRBJ2-3	NA	CASSKPTSTDTQYF	TGTGCCAGCAGTAAACCGACTAGCACAGATACGCAGTATTTT
NA	TRBV11-3	TRBJ2-5	NA	CASSLDSNQETQYF	TGTGCCAGCAGCTTAGACAGTAACCAAGAGACCCAGTACTTC
NA	TRBV7-9	TRBJ1-1	NA	CASSLAGTEAFF	TGTGCCAGCAGCTTAGCAGGCACTGAAGCTTTCTTT
NA	TRBV4-3	TRBJ1-3	NA	CASSQEVRQSGNTIYF	TGCGCCAGCAGCCAAGAGGTCCGACAGTCCGGAAACACCATATATTTT
NA	TRBV7-2	TRBJ1-2	NA	CASSFGTAYGYTF	TGTGCCAGCAGCTTCGGGACGGCCTATGGCTACACCTTC
NA	TRBV19	TRBJ2-7	NA	CASSFNPPNEQYF	TGTGCCAGTAGCTTTAACCCACCGAACGAGCAGTACTTC
NA	TRBV14	TRBJ1-4	TRBD1	CASSRGTGNEKLFF	TGTGCCAGCAGCCGGGGGACAGGGAATGAAAAACTGTTTTTT
NA	TRBV5-6	TRBJ2-5	NA	CASSWGLPRAYQETQYF	TGTGCCAGCAGCTGGGGACTCCCAAGGGCATACCAAGAGACCCAGTACTTC
NA	TRBV5-5	TRBJ1-1	TRBD1	CASSGKQGTGTEAFF	TGTGCCAGCAGCGGGAAACAGGGGACGGGCACTGAAGCTTTCTTT
NA	TRBV5-1	TRBJ1-6	TRBD1	CASSITQGADNSPLHF	TGCGCCAGCAGCATCACCCAGGGGGCGGATAATTCACCCCTCCACTTT
few	TRBV27	TRBJ1-6	NA	CASTYDPRNSPLHF	TGTGCCAGCACCTACGACCCGCGGAATTCACCCCTCCACTTT
NA	TRBV6-5	TRBJ2-2	NA	CASSPTWGNTGELFF	TGTGCCAGCAGCCCGACCTGGGGGAACACCGGGGAGCTGTTTTTT
few	TRBV6-1	TRBJ1-4	NA	CASSPLQSGIQGMFF	TGTGCCAGCAGTCCCCTTCAGTCGGGCATCCAAGGGATGTTTTTT
NA	TRBV11-2	TRBJ1-2	TRBD1	CASSSGQGARGYTF	TGTGCCAGCAGCTCCGGACAGGGGGCACGTGGCTACACCTTC
few	TRBV2	TRBJ1-1	NA	CASTLTDLNTEAFF	TGTGCCAGCACCTTGACAGACCTAAACACTGAAGCTTTCTTT
NA	TRBV30	TRBJ1-1	TRBD1	CAWSRLGQGAVKNTEAFF	TGTGCCTGGAGTCGTTTGGGACAGGGGGCGGTCAAGAACACTGAAGCTTTCTTT
few	TRBV10-1	TRBJ1-1	NA	CASSEQRETEAFF	TGCGCCAGCAGTGAGCAGAGGGAAACTGAAGCTTTCTTT
once	TRBV6-5	TRBJ1-6	TRBD1	CASSPGTGYNSPLHF	TGTGCCAGCAGTCCCGGGACAGGATACAATTCACCCCTCCACTTT
NA	TRBV28	TRBJ2-3	TRBD1	CASRDSSTDTQYF	TGTGCCAGCCGGGACAGCAGCACAGATACGCAGTATTTT
NA	TRBV4-1	TRBJ1-1	NA	CASSQVGGRGTEAFF	TGCGCCAGCAGCCAAGTGGGGGGCCGTGGCACTGAAGCTTTCTTT
NA	TRBV2	TRBJ1-5	NA	CASSDRLSNQPQHF	TGTGCCAGCAGTGACCGACTTAGCAATCAGCCCCAGCATTTT
few	TRBV5-1	TRBJ2-3	TRBD2	CASSLDRGGGADTQYF	TGCGCCAGCAGCTTGGATCGCGGGGGGGGTGCAGATACGCAGTATTTT
NA	TRBV5-1	TRBJ1-6	NA	CASSPDTGSSYNSPLHF	TGCGCCAGCAGCCCAGACACTGGGAGCTCCTATAATTCACCCCTCCACTTT
few	TRBV12-5	TRBJ1-1	NA	CASGFIIRGGEAFF	TGTGCTAGTGGTTTTATTATCAGGGGAGGAGAAGCTTTCTTT
NA	TRBV15	TRBJ2-7	NA	CATSSSRVGYEQYF	TGTGCCACCAGCAGTAGTCGGGTCGGCTACGAGCAGTACTTC
once	TRBV7-7	TRBJ2-3	NA	CASSFSLADTQYF	TGTGCTAGCAGCTTCTCCCTGGCAGATACGCAGTATTTT
NA	TRBV10-3	TRBJ2-6	TRBD1	CAITLSPGTGSGANVLTF	TGTGCCATCACCTTATCTCCCGGGACAGGCTCTGGGGCCAACGTCCTGACTTTC
once	TRBV5-8	TRBJ2-7	TRBD2	CASSFKGTSGGSYEQYF	TGTGCCAGCAGCTTTAAGGGAACTAGCGGGGGCTCCTACGAGCAGTACTTC
NA	TRBV12-2	TRBJ1-6	NA	CASRSPGSYNSPLHF	TGTGCAAGTCGCTCACCAGGCTCCTATAATTCACCCCTCCACTTT
NA	TRBV18	TRBJ1-1	NA	CASSPGQIDYTEAFF	TGTGCCAGCTCACCAGGACAGATTGATTACACTGAAGCTTTCTTT
NA	TRBV6-4	TRBJ1-1	TRBD1	CASSGRQGAEAFF	TGTGCCAGCAGTGGTAGACAGGGCGCTGAAGCTTTCTTT
NA	TRBV11-2	TRBJ2-7	NA	CASSSARLYEQYF	TGTGCCAGCAGCTCCGCAAGACTTTACGAGCAGTACTTC
once	TRBV18	TRBJ2-2	NA	CASSPWDSHTGELFF	TGTGCCAGCTCACCTTGGGACTCACACACCGGGGAGCTGTTTTTT
NA	TRBV6-1	TRBJ1-6	NA	CASRGAGDNSPLHF	TGTGCCAGCAGGGGGGCAGGGGATAATTCACCCCTCCACTTT
NA	TRBV19	TRBJ2-2	NA	CASNLGGKVTGELFF	TGTGCCAGTAACCTAGGAGGGAAAGTTACCGGGGAGCTGTTTTTT
NA	TRBV10-3	TRBJ1-1	NA	CAISETGGEAFF	TGTGCCATCAGTGAAACGGGAGGTGAAGCTTTCTTT
few	TRBV5-5	TRBJ1-1	TRBD1	CASRWDRVNTEAFF	TGTGCCAGCAGATGGGACAGGGTGAACACTGAAGCTTTCTTT
NA	TRBV4-1	TRBJ2-3	NA	CASSQDKGDTDTQYF	TGCGCCAGCAGCCAAGATAAGGGAGACACAGATACGCAGTATTTT
NA	TRBV6-5	TRBJ2-3	TRBD2	CASRTSGGDTQYF	TGTGCCAGCCGGACTAGCGGGGGAGATACGCAGTATTTT
NA	TRBV15	TRBJ2-5	NA	CATSSTQETQYF	TGTGCCACCAGCAGTACTCAAGAGACCCAGTACTTC
NA	TRBV11-3	TRBJ2-2	NA	CASSLAGPRAGELFF	TGTGCCAGCAGCTTAGCCGGGCCGAGGGCCGGGGAGCTGTTTTTT
NA	TRBV11-2	TRBJ2-7	NA	CASSAPGQPSDEQYF	TGTGCCAGCAGCGCACCGGGACAACCCTCGGACGAGCAGTACTTC
NA	TRBV9	TRBJ2-7	TRBD2	CASSVDGGGSYEQYF	TGTGCCAGCAGCGTAGACGGGGGGGGGAGCTACGAGCAGTACTTC
few	TRBV29-1	TRBJ1-4	TRBD1	CSGGTGGDEKLFF	TGCAGCGGCGGGACAGGGGGGGACGAAAAACTGTTTTTT
NA	TRBV14	TRBJ2-5	TRBD2	CASSQVITSGTGETQYF	TGTGCCAGCAGCCAAGTTATAACTAGCGGGACCGGAGAGACCCAGTACTTC
NA	TRBV30	TRBJ2-1	TRBD2	CAWSPNVSGAEQFF	TGTGCCTGGAGTCCAAACGTTAGCGGGGCAGAGCAGTTCTTC
NA	TRBV29-1	TRBJ2-5	NA	CSVGGHQETQYF	TGCAGCGTTGGGGGCCACCAAGAGACCCAGTACTTC
NA	TRBV7-9	TRBJ1-1	TRBD1	CASSPRQGGTEAFF	TGTGCCAGCAGCCCGAGACAGGGTGGGACTGAAGCTTTCTTT
once	TRBV7-2	TRBJ2-7	NA	CASSEGGTRSYEQYF	TGTGCCAGCAGCGAGGGGGGGACACGATCCTACGAGCAGTACTTC
NA	TRBV27	TRBJ2-7	TRBD1	CASSLSGEAGQGASEQYF	TGTGCCAGCAGTTTATCTGGGGAAGCGGGACAGGGGGCGAGTGAGCAGTACTTC
NA	TRBV6-4	TRBJ1-2	NA	CAIKGGGNYGYTF	TGTGCCATCAAGGGGGGAGGCAACTATGGCTACACCTTC
NA	TRBV9	TRBJ1-1	TRBD1	CASSATAGGSTEAFF	TGTGCCAGCAGCGCCACAGCAGGGGGCAGCACTGAAGCTTTCTTT